Below, 25 T cell receptor beta chains from the same sample are listed, as sequenced in a study of CD8+ T cells in alopecia areata. It was cDNA, reverse transcribed from extracted RNA, that served as the sequencing template. The data were produced by immunoSEQ multiplex PCR, yet TCRdb's version contains in-frame clones alone and is incomplete. The sample has roughly 200,000 clones, more than 60% seen once; the top ten hold more than 1.5%. The sequencing here drew on CD4+ T cells sorted from blood, taken at week 0. The source is a human donor with alopecia areata.

This clone has only a few counts. The genes are TRBV7-2 and TRBJ2-2, with TRBD2 matching 7 bases. CDR3 length equals 14 residues. The V gene's germline CDR1 is SGHTA and CDR2 FQGNSA. Trimming at V came to 10 bases and at J to 2 bases, leaving 7 bases not matched to a gene. CDR3 DNA sequence: TGTGCCACCTCGGGGGGACCAAACACCGGGGAGCTGTTTTTT. The encoded protein is CATSGGPNTGELFF.

The V and J genes are TRBV29-1 and TRBJ2-2; D unclear. CDR3 length: 13 residues. V lost 6 bases, J lost 1 base, and 9 bases lay in between. Germline V gene sequence: CDR1 SQVTM, CDR2 ANQGSEA. CDR3 DNA sequence: TGCAGCGTAGGTCTCCTGAACACCGGGGAGCTGTTTTTT. This gives the protein CSVGLLNTGELFF.

The chain recombines TRBV30 with TRBJ2-5; D assignment may be TRBD1 or TRBD2 (5 bases each). Per germline, CDR1 GTSNPN and CDR2 SVGIG (reference sequence). V was clipped by 0 bases and J by 5 bases, with 19 bases between them. This CDR3 has 16 residues. The CDR3 protein is CAWSVRGSWVGETQYF. The DNA for the CDR3 is TGTGCCTGGAGTGTACGGGGCTCGTGGGTTGGGGAGACCCAGTACTTC.

The chain is built from TRBV4-1 and TRBJ2-7, with 11 bases lining up with TRBD2. Trimming took 5 bases from V and 4 from J; bases not matched to a gene: 4. This CDR3 region has 14 residues. The germline gives CDR1 MGHRA, CDR2 YSYEKL. In nucleotides, the CDR3 is TGCGCCAGCAGCTCACGGACTAGCGGGTACGAGCAGTACTTC. The encoded protein is CASSSRTSGYEQYF.

Details on this clone: Different DNA sequences within this sample yield the same CDR3. V and J are TRBV20-1 and TRBJ1-4; unclear D gene. V shed 1 base and J shed 8 bases, with 5 bases lying between them. Germline-derived CDR1 and CDR2 are DFQATT and SNEGSKA (reference sequence). The CDR3 spans 11 residues. CDR3 sequence (DNA): TGCAGTGCTAGAGCGCAGGAAAAACTGTTTTTT. Translation gives CSARAQEKLFF.

CDR3 nucleotides: TGCAGCGTTGGAGAAGGGTCGGGTGGGCAGCCCCAGCATTTT. Its protein product is CSVGEGSGGQPQHF. The chain joins TRBV29-1 to TRBJ1-5; no firm D call. The length of the CDR3 is 14 residues. The V and J ends lost 4 bases and 7 bases respectively, with 17 bases between them. Germline CDR1 reads SQVTM; CDR2 reads ANQGSEA. Full variable domain (rest looked up from reference TRBV29-1 and TRBJ1-5): SAVISQKPSRDICQRGTSLTIQCQVDSQVTMMFWYRQQPGQSLTLIATANQGSEATYESGFVIDKFPISRPNLTFSTLTVSNMSPEDSSIYLCSVGEGSGGQPQHFGDGTRLSIL.

This clone was seen only a few times. The J gene is TRBJ2-5, the V gene TRBV7-9; D is unresolved. V was cut by 3 bases and J by 5 bases, with 7 bases left in between. Per the germline V gene, CDR1 is SEHNR and CDR2 is FQNEAQ (reference sequence). CDR3 length equals 12 residues. For the CDR3, the DNA is TGTGCCAGCAGCTTCTTTGTGGAGACCCAGTACTTC. It codes for CASSFFVETQYF.

The J gene is TRBJ2-1, the V gene TRBV7-2; 8 bases are shared with TRBD2. Germline CDR1 and CDR2: SGHTA and FQGNSA. V shed 6 bases and J 13 bases; nucleotides not matched to a gene: 8. The CDR3 totals 12 residues. CDR3 loop: CASSSLAGTQFF. CDR3 bases: TGTGCCAGCAGTTCATTAGCGGGGACCCAGTTCTTC.

The genes are TRBV30 and TRBJ2-7; the D is unclear. The CDR3 has 13 amino acids. V was clipped by 7 bases and J by 3 bases, with 16 bases between them. From germline, CDR1 is GTSNPN and CDR2 SVGIG (reference sequence). As DNA, the CDR3 is TGTGCCTCCCAGAAACAGAATTACTACGAGCAGTACTTC. It codes for CASQKQNYYEQYF.

This clone was picked up one time. The V call is TRBV6-1, the J call TRBJ2-3; D is uncertain. CDR3 size: 15 residues. Germline lookup yields CDR1 MNHNS and CDR2 SASEGT. V was pared by 3 bases and J by 0 bases, with 10 bases between. The CDR3 DNA sequence: TGTGCCAGCAGTGACTCGCAGTCTAGCACAGATACGCAGTATTTT. Residues: CASSDSQSSTDTQYF.

The chain carries TRBV30 and TRBJ2-1; 9 bases line up with TRBD2. Trimming cost V 0 bases and J 2 bases; bases outside gene matches: 11. The V gene's germline CDR1 is GTSNPN and CDR2 SVGIG (reference sequence). This CDR3 contains 18 residues. CDR3: CAWSVPPGLAIPYNEQFF. The CDR3 DNA reads as TGTGCCTGGAGTGTACCTCCGGGACTAGCAATCCCCTACAATGAGCAGTTCTTC.

V gene TRBV29-1 combines with J gene TRBJ2-5, with unresolved D. This CDR3 comprises 13 residues. Germline V gene lookup returns CDR1 SQVTM and CDR2 ANQGSEA. Trimming cost V 5 bases and J 5 bases, with 15 bases left between them. The CDR3 DNA sequence: TGCAGCGTTTCTCGGAAGCTCGGGGAGACCCAGTACTTC. Protein sequence: CSVSRKLGETQYF. The full variable domain, completed using reference TRBV29-1 and TRBJ2-5, is SAVISQKPSRDICQRGTSLTIQCQVDSQVTMMFWYRQQPGQSLTLIATANQGSEATYESGFVIDKFPISRPNLTFSTLTVSNMSPEDSSIYLCSVSRKLGETQYFGPGTRLLVL.

Comment on this clone: In the same sample, other DNA sequences code for this CDR3. The V and J genes are TRBV30 and TRBJ2-7, with D perhaps being TRBD1 or TRBD2 (5 bases each). Trimming left V 0 bases short and J 3 bases short, with 6 bases between. In germline, CDR1 is GTSNPN, CDR2 SVGIG (reference sequence). There are 12 residues in the CDR3. CDR3 sequence (DNA): TGTGCCTGGAGTGTTGGGGGCTACGAGCAGTACTTC. This sequence encodes CAWSVGGYEQYF.

The genes are TRBV2 and TRBJ2-7; D gene unclear. CDR3 length: 17 amino acids. The V end lost 6 bases, the J end lost 3 bases, and 24 bases lay between the germline ends. Per the germline V gene, CDR1 is SNHLY and CDR2 is FYNNEI. The DNA for the CDR3 is TGTGCCAGCAGAACATCCAACCGACTCGGCCCAAACTACGAGCAGTACTTC. Translation: CASRTSNRLGPNYEQYF.

J is TRBJ1-1 and V is TRBV11-3; 8 bases fit TRBD1. Trimming at V came to 5 bases and at J to 1 base, leaving 3 bases not matched to a gene. CDR1 and CDR2 from the germline V gene are SGHNT and YENEEA. The CDR3 covers 14 residues. The CDR3: CASSRGQANTEAFF. CDR3 DNA: TGTGCCAGCAGCCGGGGACAGGCGAACACTGAAGCTTTCTTT.

The chain carries TRBV13 and TRBJ1-6; unclear D gene. The CDR3 sequence is 15 residues long. CDR1 PRHDT and CDR2 FYEKMQ come from the germline V gene (reference sequence). The germline V and J ends were trimmed by 0 bases and 0 bases, with 3 bases remaining between them. CDR3 DNA: TGTGCCAGCAGCTTAGGGGGCTCCTATAATTCACCCCTCCACTTT. Protein: CASSLGGSYNSPLHF.

J is TRBJ2-5 and V is TRBV13; no clear D gene. Deletions cut 3 bases from V and 2 bases from J, with 7 bases between. This CDR3 spans 13 amino acids. Germline V gene data show CDR1 as PRHDT and CDR2 as FYEKMQ (reference sequence). The CDR3, as DNA: TGTGCCAGCAGCTTCGGTGGGCAAGAGACCCAGTACTTC. Amino acids: CASSFGGQETQYF.

Concerning this clone itself: Other DNA sequences in the sample encode the same CDR3. The rearrangement links TRBV15 to TRBJ2-7; D not resolved. There are 13 residues in the CDR3. V shed 0 bases and J shed 2 bases, with 5 bases lying between them. Germline CDR1 reads LNHNV; CDR2 reads YYDKDF (reference sequence). CDR3 region: CATSRDGPYEQYF. The CDR3 DNA sequence: TGTGCCACCAGCAGAGATGGGCCCTACGAGCAGTACTTC.

CDR3 amino acids: CASSVNGRAGNTIYF. CDR3 in DNA: TGTGCCAGCAGCGTAAATGGCAGGGCTGGAAACACCATATATTTT. The chain employs TRBV9 and TRBJ1-3, with D possibly being TRBD1 (5 bases). There are 15 residues in the CDR3. The germline V gene has CDR1 SGDLS and CDR2 YYNGEE. Trimming pared 1 base from V and 2 bases from J, leaving 10 bases between.

The rearrangement uses TRBV28 and TRBJ1-6; TRBD1 matches 9 bases. From germline, CDR1 is MDHEN and CDR2 SYDVKM. CDR3 length: 14 residues. Losses at the gene ends were 6 bases for V and 9 bases for J; bases not matched to a gene: 6. CDR3 sequence: CASSDRGYGSPLHF. CDR3 DNA: TGTGCCAGCAGCGACAGGGGGTACGGTTCACCCCTCCACTTT.

The V gene is TRBV2, the J gene TRBJ1-5; D unclear. Trimming left V 2 bases short and J 9 bases short, with 17 bases between. Germline V gene data show CDR1 as SNHLY and CDR2 as FYNNEI. CDR3 length: 15 amino acids. The CDR3 loop is CASSERQANGLPQHF. The CDR3 DNA reads as TGTGCCAGCAGTGAACGGCAGGCTAATGGTCTGCCCCAGCATTTT.

The chain combines TRBV4-3 with TRBJ2-1, with D tentatively TRBD2 (5 bases). Germline values: CDR1 LGHNA, CDR2 YSLEER. The CDR3 totals 15 residues. V was clipped by 0 bases and J by 6 bases, with 12 bases between them. The CDR3 loop reads CASSQELGFSNEQFF. CDR3 coding DNA: TGCGCCAGCAGCCAAGAACTAGGATTCAGCAATGAGCAGTTCTTC.

The chain employs TRBV30 and TRBJ1-1; 7 bases align to TRBD1. The CDR3 is 14 residues long. The V gene end was trimmed by 2 bases and the J gene end by 5 bases; junction bases not matched to a gene: 8. Germline assignment: CDR1 GTSNPN and CDR2 SVGIG (reference sequence). The CDR3 DNA is TGTGCCTGGAGTTGGCAGGGGGTAGTGACTGAAGCTTTCTTT. The encoded protein is CAWSWQGVVTEAFF.

The chain joins TRBV9 to TRBJ2-2, with D perhaps matching TRBD1 (5 bases). Trimming stripped 2 bases from V and 5 bases from J, with 22 bases between. Germline V gene sequence: CDR1 SGDLS, CDR2 YYNGEE. The CDR3 sequence is 18 residues long. CDR3 region: CASSVSPGPVLLTGELFF. As DNA, the CDR3 is TGTGCCAGCAGCGTTAGCCCAGGGCCTGTCCTTCTAACCGGGGAGCTGTTTTTT.

This clone appeared a single time. The chain uses TRBV29-1 and TRBJ1-1; D remains unclear. Trimming removed 5 bases from V and 0 bases from J, with 7 bases in between. The CDR3 totals 12 residues. Germline values: CDR1 SQVTM, CDR2 ANQGSEA. The CDR3: CSVPPLNTEAFF. The CDR3, as DNA: TGCAGCGTTCCACCTCTGAACACTGAAGCTTTCTTT.